One and the same sample provided the 12 T cell receptor beta chains below, sequenced in a study of T-cell memory formation after mild COVID-19. MiXCR was run by TCRdb on the 5' RACE reads, yielding one entry per CDR3 protein. The data contain about 410,000 distinct CDR3 sequences, about a quarter of them singletons. The specimen sequenced was PBMCs or a T cell subset sorted from them (not recorded which). The receptors derive from an adult woman who had mild COVID-19 (a few samples of this study predate the infection). Cell type and time point are not known.

The V call is TRBV29-1, the J call TRBJ2-1; D possibly corresponds to TRBD1 (7 bases). V gave up 5 bases and J gave up 2 bases, with 10 bases separating them. Germline-derived CDR1 and CDR2 are SQVTM and ANQGSEA. The CDR3 sequence is 13 residues long. The CDR3 nucleotides are TGCAGCGTTACCAGGGGGGCCTACAATGAGCAGTTCTTC. Encoded protein: CSVTRGAYNEQFF.

This clonotype was recorded a few times. V gene TRBV2 combines with J gene TRBJ2-7, with D unclear. This CDR3 spans 13 amino acids. V was shortened by 7 bases and J by 3 bases, with 13 bases between the two germline ends. Germline CDR1 SNHLY, CDR2 FYNNEI. DNA of the CDR3: TGTGCCAGCAATATCGGCACAAACTACGAGCAGTACTTC. Residues: CASNIGTNYEQYF. Filled out from reference TRBV2 and TRBJ2-7, the complete variable domain reads EPEVTQTPSHQVTQMGQEVILRCVPISNHLYFYWYRQILGQKVEFLVSFYNNEISEKSEIFDDQFSVERPDGSNFTLKIRSTKLEDSAMYFCASNIGTNYEQYFGPGTRLTVT.

V is TRBV19 and J is TRBJ1-5, with D perhaps matching TRBD1 (5 bases). CDR1 is LNHDA and CDR2 is SQIVND in the germline V gene (reference sequence). This CDR3 is built from 12 residues. The V end lost 10 bases, the J end lost 5 bases, and 12 bases lay between the germline ends. The CDR3 loop is CATSGGYQPQHF. The CDR3 DNA reads as TGTGCCACCTCGGGGGGATATCAGCCCCAGCATTTT.

The table lists this clonotype with a few counts. V usage is TRBV2 and J usage is TRBJ2-2; D uncertain. CDR3 size: 15 residues. Germline lookup yields CDR1 SNHLY and CDR2 FYNNEI. V lost 0 bases to trimming and J lost 5 bases, with 10 bases between them. CDR3 amino acids: CASSEAGRATGELFF. The CDR3 bases are TGTGCCAGCAGTGAAGCCGGACGGGCTACCGGGGAGCTGTTTTTT.

The table lists this clonotype with a few counts. V usage is TRBV20-1 and J usage is TRBJ2-7; D may be TRBD1 (6 bases). The CDR3 consists of 15 residues. The ends were cut back, 0 bases at V and 0 bases at J, with 12 bases in the middle. Germline V gene data show CDR1 as DFQATT and CDR2 as SNEGSKA (reference sequence). The CDR3, as DNA: TGCAGTGCTAGAGACGCGACAGGCTTCTCCTACGAGCAGTACTTC. It translates to CSARDATGFSYEQYF.

This clonotype has only a few counts. The CDR3 region is CASSYGGQAEQFF. For the CDR3, the DNA is TGTGCCAGCAGTTACGGAGGACAAGCTGAGCAGTTCTTC. V is TRBV6-6 and J is TRBJ2-1; either TRBD1 or TRBD2 may supply D (5 bases each). CDR1 and CDR2 from the germline V gene are MNHNY and SVGAGI (reference sequence). Trimming left V 2 bases short and J 9 bases short, with 11 bases between. CDR3 length: 13 amino acids.

CDR3 sequence reads: CASSHGTGDWNEQFF. In nucleotides, the CDR3 is TGCGCCAGCAGCCATGGGACAGGGGATTGGAATGAGCAGTTCTTC. The chain carries TRBV5-1 and TRBJ2-1; 10 positions match TRBD1. V shed 4 bases, J shed 7 bases, and the junction held 8 bases outside the gene matches. The CDR3 sequence is 15 residues long. The germline CDR1 and CDR2 sequences are SGHRS and YFSETQ. The full variable domain, with the rest looked up from reference TRBV5-1 and TRBJ2-1, is KAGVTQTPRYLIKTRGQQVTLSCSPISGHRSVSWYQQTPGQGLQFLFEYFSETQRNKGNFPGRFSGRQFSNSRSEMNVSTLELGDSALYLCASSHGTGDWNEQFFGPGTRLTVL.

This clonotype was found many times. V usage is TRBV7-3 and J usage is TRBJ2-2; no clear D. The CDR3 spans 15 residues. The ends were cut back, 4 bases at V and 1 base at J, with 10 bases in the middle. Germline-derived CDR1 and CDR2 are SGHTA and FQGTGA. The CDR3 region is CASSSKILNTGELFF. The CDR3 region has the DNA TGTGCCAGCAGCTCCAAGATACTGAACACCGGGGAGCTGTTTTTT.

This clonotype was recorded a few times. The chain uses TRBV11-2 and TRBJ2-2, with 9 bases lining up with TRBD1. J was trimmed by 5 bases and V by 3 bases; bases with no gene match: 7. This CDR3 spans 16 amino acids. Germline-derived CDR1 and CDR2 are SGHAT and FQNNGV. The CDR3 loop is CASSLYRDRVTGELFF. The CDR3 DNA follows: TGTGCCAGCAGCTTGTACAGGGACAGGGTAACCGGGGAGCTGTTTTTT. The whole variable domain, filled in from reference TRBV11-2 and TRBJ2-2, reads EAGVAQSPRYKIIEKRQSVAFWCNPISGHATLYWYQQILGQGPKLLIQFQNNGVVDDSQLPKDRFSAERLKGVDSTLKIQPAKLEDSAVYLCASSLYRDRVTGELFFGEGSRLTVL.

This chain connects TRBV7-2 to TRBJ2-5; D uncertain. CDR1 SGHTA and CDR2 FQGNSA come from the germline V gene. The CDR3 spans 12 residues. V lost 6 bases and J lost 4, with 9 bases in between. In nucleotides, the CDR3 is TGTGCCAGCAGGAATCCCGGAGAGACCCAGTACTTC. Its protein product is CASRNPGETQYF. The variable domain in full, completed from reference TRBV7-2 and TRBJ2-5, reads GAGVSQSPSNKVTEKGKDVELRCDPISGHTALYWYRQSLGQGLEFLIYFQGNSAPDKSGLPSDRFSAERTGGSVSTLTIQRTQQEDSAVYLCASRNPGETQYFGPGTRLLVL.

In its sample, this clonotype was seen a few times. V usage is TRBV30 and J usage is TRBJ2-7; the match to TRBD1 covers 7 bases. The CDR3 spans 12 residues. The germline gives CDR1 GTSNPN, CDR2 SVGIG (reference sequence). V lost 7 bases and J lost 2; bases outside the gene matches: 5. CDR3 in amino acids: CASDRVPYEQYF. The CDR3 nucleotides are TGTGCCTCCGACAGGGTCCCCTACGAGCAGTACTTC.

This clonotype was seen only once. The chain is built from TRBV7-7 and TRBJ2-5, with TRBD1 matching over 10 bases. The CDR3 consists of 15 residues. Trimming removed 1 base from V and 5 bases from J; junction bases left unmatched: 4. Germline values: CDR1 SSHAT, CDR2 FNYEAQ (reference sequence). The CDR3, as DNA: TGTGCCAGCAGCTTAGGACAGGGGGCGACGGAGACCCAGTACTTC. As protein: CASSLGQGATETQYF.